This T cell receptor beta chain comes out of a study of blood T cells in healthy people across ages. Study outcomes and limitations: Donor CMV status was unknown, possibly confounding expanded clonotype changes.

A second 7 to 11 cycle PCR used barcoded and J-beta primers. Each sample yielded at least 3 million CDR3-containing paired-end reads. TCRdb used MiXCR to reprocess the 5' RACE reads, holding one entry per CDR3 protein. The repertoire has approximately 350,000 distinct CDR3 sequences, roughly half of them found once; the top ten carry around 49%. The study recruited healthy Caucasian donors from Russia who were aged roughly 6 to 95. PBMCs numbering at least 7 million were isolated per sample. This clonotype was seen at least ten times. Antigen unknown. The CDR3 consists of 13 residues. Per germline, CDR1 SGHTA and CDR2 FQGNSA. J gave up 7 bases and V 8 bases, and 5 bases lay outside the gene matches.

Sequencing was carried out using blood. The sequence derives from a man aged 55 to 69 in good health. This chain joins TRBV7-2 and TRBJ2-7; 13 bases map to TRBD2. The CDR3: CASRLAGGSEQYF. CDR3 sequence (DNA): TGTGCCAGCCGACTAGCGGGAGGAAGTGAGCAGTACTTC.